This T cell receptor beta chain was profiled in a study of blood T cells in healthy people across ages. This clonotype was seen a handful of times. Each sample provided at least 5.5 micrograms of extracted total RNA. A J-beta primer mix and a sample-barcoded 5' primer were used in a second PCR of about 7 to 12 cycles. All cDNA molecules were each tagged by a template-switch adaptor with 12 random nucleotides. Each CDR3 protein is one row after TCRdb ran MiXCR on the 5' RACE reads. The table has about 1.6 million distinct CDR3 sequences, about 35% seen once; the top ten hold roughly 10%. This CDR3 spans 14 amino acids. J was trimmed by 6 bases and V by 2 bases; bases with no gene match: 1. Per the germline V gene, CDR1 is DFQATT and CDR2 is SNEGSKA (reference sequence).

This chain uses TRBV20-1 with TRBJ2-1, with 13 positions matching TRBD2. The sample was blood. The TCR sequence derives from a woman in her twenties or thirties in good health. The CDR3 sequence is CSARRTSGSNEQFF. The CDR3 DNA is TGCAGTGCTAGACGGACTAGCGGGAGCAATGAGCAGTTCTTC.